Here is one T cell receptor beta chain with its context. CDR1 and CDR2 (germline): MGHRA, YSYEKL. With 0 bases removed from V and 0 bases from J, the gap between germline ends came to 6 bases. The CDR3 runs 14 residues. The data are from a study of T cells in Graves' hyperthyroidism and ophthalmopathy. PBMCs stemmed from 10 ml fresh peripheral blood. Amplified TCR beta CDR3 regions came from RNA transcripts. The HTBI set primed first-round TCR CDR3 RT-PCR. Via MiXCR, TCRdb re-called the multiplex PCR reads, giving one row per CDR3 protein. The table lists approximately 400,000 distinct CDR3 sequences, roughly 14% of them singletons.

The sample consisted of blood. The chain has TRBV4-1 and TRBJ2-7; D is undetermined. The TCR comes from a woman aged 18-29 years with Graves' hyperthyroidism. The CDR3 region is CASSQDVSSYEQYF. DNA of the CDR3: TGCGCCAGCAGCCAAGACGTCAGCTCCTACGAGCAGTACTTC.